Each of the 18 T cell receptor beta chains below was sequenced from the same sample in a study of blood T cell repertoires in COVID-19. The protocol was immunoSEQ multiplex PCR, while the TCRdb copy is restricted to in-frame clones and leaves out a portion. The repertoire includes 100,000 or so clones, around 84% of them detected once, and about 18% sits in the top ten. The specimen sequenced was peripheral blood. The receptors derive from a woman in her sixties with acute or convalescent COVID-19.

This chain connects TRBV27 to TRBJ2-7, with 10 bases matching TRBD2. The V gene's germline CDR1 is MNHEY and CDR2 SMNVEV (reference sequence). The CDR3 consists of 18 residues. With V trimmed by 1 base and J by 3 bases, 12 bases remained unmatched. CDR3 sequence reads: CASSLFSLAGVLLYEQYF. Here the CDR3 DNA reads TGTGCCAGCAGTTTATTCAGCCTAGCGGGGGTCTTACTCTACGAGCAGTACTTC.

This clone has only a few counts. This sequence joins TRBV4-2 and TRBJ2-3; 7 bases are a match to TRBD2. The CDR3 contains 15 residues. Trimming took 1 base from V and 3 from J; bases not matched to a gene: 4. The germline gives CDR1 LGHNA, CDR2 YNFKEQ. CDR3 region: CASSQGRGFTDTQYF. The CDR3 nucleotides read TGTGCCAGCAGCCAAGGGCGGGGGTTTACAGATACGCAGTATTTT.

The rearrangement joins TRBV7-2 to TRBJ2-5; D call uncertain. Deletions cut 5 bases from V and 6 bases from J, with 13 bases between. The germline gives CDR1 SGHTA, CDR2 FQGNSA. This CDR3 spans 13 amino acids. CDR3: CASSLLLDKTQYF. CDR3 nucleotides: TGTGCCAGCAGCCTCTTATTAGACAAGACCCAGTACTTC. Combining the CDR3 with reference TRBV7-2 and TRBJ2-5 gives the whole variable domain GAGVSQSPSNKVTEKGKDVELRCDPISGHTALYWYRQSLGQGLEFLIYFQGNSAPDKSGLPSDRFSAERTGGSVSTLTIQRTQQEDSAVYLCASSLLLDKTQYFGPGTRLLVL.

This chain links TRBV19 with TRBJ2-2; TRBD2 agrees at 10 bases. V shed 6 bases and J 3 bases; nucleotides not matched to a gene: 7. This CDR3 spans 16 amino acids. Germline V gives CDR1 LNHDA, CDR2 SQIVND (reference sequence). CDR3 region: CASRPLAGGYTGELFF. The CDR3 DNA follows: TGTGCCAGTAGGCCATTAGCGGGGGGCTACACCGGGGAGCTGTTTTTT.

The rearrangement joins TRBV2 to TRBJ2-2; the D gene is possibly TRBD2 (5 bases). The V end was cut by 10 bases, the J end by 2 bases, with 14 bases between. CDR3 length: 14 residues. Germline CDR1 reads SNHLY; CDR2 reads FYNNEI. CDR3 residues: CATRRRTNTGELFF. In nucleotides, the CDR3 is TGTGCCACCCGGCGCAGGACTAACACCGGGGAGCTGTTTTTT.

The chain couples TRBV28 to TRBJ2-7, with D unresolved. The germline V gene has CDR1 MDHEN and CDR2 SYDVKM. The V end lost 3 bases, the J end lost 4 bases, and 7 bases lay between the germline ends. The CDR3 covers 12 residues. The CDR3 reads CASSFFGYEQYF. The CDR3 coding sequence is TGTGCCAGCAGTTTTTTCGGGTACGAGCAGTACTTC.

This chain joins TRBV2 and TRBJ1-4; D unresolved. Germline V gene sequence: CDR1 SNHLY, CDR2 FYNNEI. V lost 7 bases to trimming and J lost 7 bases, with 13 bases between them. This CDR3 contains 13 residues. CDR3 loop: CASKWGVGEKLFF. CDR3 nucleotides: TGTGCCAGCAAATGGGGAGTCGGTGAAAAACTGTTTTTT.

The chain employs TRBV5-4 and TRBJ1-2, with 8 bases identical to TRBD1. Germline V gene lookup returns CDR1 SGHNT and CDR2 YYREEE (reference sequence). J lost 8 bases, V lost 6 bases, and 15 bases had no gene match. There are 15 residues in the CDR3. DNA of the CDR3: TGTGCCAGCACCCAAAGCCGAGGACAGGGTGGCGGCTACACCTTC. Translating it yields CASTQSRGQGGGYTF.

The V gene is TRBV30, the J gene TRBJ1-5, with 7 bases matching TRBD1. Germline V gives CDR1 GTSNPN, CDR2 SVGIG (reference sequence). Unmatched junction bases numbered 11, after V lost 3 bases and J lost 9 bases. The CDR3 has 14 amino acids. The CDR3 DNA is TGTGCCTGGAGACGCGACAGGGCGGGGGGGCCCCAGCATTTT. Translating gives CAWRRDRAGGPQHF.

The rearrangement links TRBV19 to TRBJ1-1; 8 positions agree with TRBD1. Germline values: CDR1 LNHDA, CDR2 SQIVND (reference sequence). V trimming: 2 bases; J trimming: 1 base; junction bases outside the gene matches: 0. This CDR3 is 14 amino acids long. Here the CDR3 DNA reads TGTGCCAGTAGTATACAGGGGGCGAACACTGAAGCTTTCTTT. This sequence encodes CASSIQGANTEAFF.

This clone appeared a few times. In DNA, the CDR3 is TGTGCCAGCAGTTACCCAGAAGGGGACACTGAAGCTTTCTTT. Residues: CASSYPEGDTEAFF. The gene calls are TRBV6-6 and TRBJ1-1, with a weak D call TRBD1 (5 bases). This CDR3 comprises 14 residues. Trimming removed 2 bases from V and 3 bases from J, with 10 bases in between. Germline V gene data show CDR1 as MNHNY and CDR2 as SVGAGI (reference sequence).

The chain carries TRBV29-1 and TRBJ1-2, with D tentatively TRBD1 (5 bases). The germline gives CDR1 SQVTM, CDR2 ANQGSEA. The CDR3 sequence is 15 residues long. Trimming stripped 3 bases from V and 4 bases from J, with 18 bases between. CDR3 sequence (DNA): TGCAGCGTTGAGGAGTTGCGGGGGGTAGGCTATGGCTACACCTTC. Translating it yields CSVEELRGVGYGYTF.

The rearrangement links TRBV9 to TRBJ2-5; TRBD1 might be the D (5 bases). There are 16 residues in the CDR3. The germline gives CDR1 SGDLS, CDR2 YYNGEE. V was shortened by 3 bases and J by 0 bases, with 15 bases between the two germline ends. The CDR3 DNA reads TGTGCCAGCAGCGCACCCCTGGGGCACTACCAAGAGACCCAGTACTTC. Translated: CASSAPLGHYQETQYF.

The chain uses TRBV4-2 and TRBJ1-5; D may be TRBD1 (6 bases). There are 14 residues in the CDR3. The V gene's germline CDR1 is LGHNA and CDR2 YNFKEQ. Trimming removed 6 bases from V and 4 bases from J, with 13 bases in between. The CDR3 bases are TGTGCCAGCAGTCCGACAGGTACTAATCAGCCCCAGCATTTT. This translates into CASSPTGTNQPQHF.

The chain combines TRBV2 with TRBJ1-4; TRBD1 might be the D (6 bases). CDR3 length: 14 amino acids. CDR1 and CDR2 from the germline V gene are SNHLY and FYNNEI. V was trimmed by 5 bases and J by 8 bases, leaving 15 bases between them. CDR3 in DNA: TGTGCCAGCAGTTATACCGGACAGACCGAAAAACTGTTTTTT. This encodes CASSYTGQTEKLFF.

This clone was counted a few times. CDR3 loop: CAISGYQKTSGGDYNEQFF. DNA of the CDR3: TGTGCCATCAGTGGTTACCAAAAGACTAGCGGGGGCGACTACAATGAGCAGTTCTTC. The J gene is TRBJ2-1, the V gene TRBV10-3, with 12 bases identical to TRBD2. CDR3 length: 19 residues. CDR1 is ENHRY, CDR2 SYGVKD, per germline. The trim removed 4 bases at V and 3 bases at J, leaving 13 bases unmatched.

The CDR3 spells CASSPDRGYQETQYF. The CDR3 region has the DNA TGTGCCAGCAGTCCCGACAGGGGGTATCAAGAGACCCAGTACTTC. The V and J genes are TRBV7-2 and TRBJ2-5; 9 nucleotides line up with TRBD1. Germline V gene data show CDR1 as SGHTA and CDR2 as FQGNSA. CDR3 length equals 15 residues. The junction had 7 bases not matched to a gene; V was cut back by 6 bases and J by 2 bases.

The gene calls are TRBV18 and TRBJ1-2, with D possibly being TRBD1 (6 bases). This CDR3 contains 13 residues. V was clipped by 6 bases and J by 4 bases, with 12 bases between them. CDR1 is KGHSH and CDR2 is LQKENI in the germline V gene. This CDR3 is CASSQQGSYGYTF. The CDR3 DNA follows: TGTGCCAGCTCGCAACAGGGATCCTATGGCTACACCTTC.